These 5 T cell receptor beta chains were all obtained from the same sample, sequenced in a study of T cell repertoires in cytomegalovirus infection. Using its own MiXCR run on the reads, TCRdb lists one record per CDR3 protein. The table records around 70,000 distinct CDR3 sequences, just under 4% of them present only once. The material sequenced was PBMCs. These receptors were taken from a human donor in good health (CMV status not recorded). Some clones in this sample may be carry-over from other donors' samples.

This clonotype has a count of ten or more. V is TRBV10-3 and J is TRBJ2-1; D is unresolved. V was trimmed by 3 bases and J by 10 bases, leaving 10 bases between them. CDR1 is ENHRY and CDR2 is SYGVKD in the germline V gene. There are 12 residues in the CDR3. The CDR3 reads CAISDFFEEQFF. CDR3 bases: TGTGCCATCAGTGATTTCTTCGAGGAGCAGTTCTTC.

This clonotype appeared many times. The chain is built from TRBV19 and TRBJ1-5; D call uncertain. This CDR3 region has 15 residues. Germline assignment: CDR1 LNHDA and CDR2 SQIVND (reference sequence). V was shortened by 8 bases and J by 2 bases, with 16 bases between the two germline ends. The CDR3 bases are TGTGCCAGTTCGTCCGGTAGGTTTGGCAATCAGCCCCAGCATTTT. Encoded protein: CASSSGRFGNQPQHF.

This clonotype was detected many times. V and J are TRBV7-2 and TRBJ2-7, with 10 bases identical to TRBD2. The CDR3 length is 14 residues. Germline CDR1 is SGHTA and CDR2 is FQGNSA. V was pared by 5 bases and J by 9 bases, with 10 bases of the junction left unmatched. The CDR3 nucleotides read TGTGCCAGCAGCCTAAGACTAGCGGGCACCGGGCAGTACTTC. This codes for CASSLRLAGTGQYF.

By sample share, this clonotype is medium-sized. The V call is TRBV7-6, the J call TRBJ2-3; D uncertain. The length of the CDR3 is 14 residues. Per germline, CDR1 SGHVS and CDR2 FNYEAQ. The V gene lost 2 bases and the J gene lost 2 bases, with 8 bases spanning the gap. The CDR3: CASSLQLFTDTQYF. The CDR3 coding sequence is TGTGCCAGCAGCTTACAACTGTTCACAGATACGCAGTATTTT.

This clonotype was recorded many times. The chain links TRBV27 to TRBJ2-5, with D possibly TRBD2 on 5 matching bases. The CDR3 covers 15 residues. Germline V gene lookup returns CDR1 MNHEY and CDR2 SMNVEV (reference sequence). V was pared by 0 bases and J by 5 bases, with 13 bases between. CDR3 in DNA: TGTGCCAGCAGTTTATCCGGGAAGAGCTTGGAGACCCAGTACTTC. It yields the protein CASSLSGKSLETQYF.